These 19 T cell receptor beta chains were sequenced from one sample in a study of shared clonotypes between healthy human individuals. Assay used: immunoSEQ multiplex PCR; TCRdb lists only in-frame clones, some missing. The sample lists approximately 740,000 clones; roughly 92% were seen once. Naive CD8 populations comprised CD45RO-negative cells positively selected for CCR7, excluding terminally differentiated effector memory CD45RA+ cells. Sequencing used naive CD8+ T cells sorted from blood. Receptors were obtained from a young man in good health.

The chain recombines TRBV14 with TRBJ2-1; TRBD1 agrees at 8 bases. Germline V gives CDR1 SGHDN, CDR2 FVKESK. Trimming cost V 2 bases and J 0 bases; bases outside gene matches: 9. The CDR3 is made up of 18 amino acids. CDR3 bases: TGTGCCAGCAGCCAAAATACACAGGGGGATTACTCCTACAATGAGCAGTTCTTC. Translating it yields CASSQNTQGDYSYNEQFF.

The V call is TRBV28, the J call TRBJ2-7; tentatively, D is TRBD2 (6 bases). The CDR3 totals 15 residues. Germline values: CDR1 MDHEN, CDR2 SYDVKM. Trimming shortened V by 5 bases and J by 4 bases, and 18 bases separated the two germline ends. The CDR3 region has the DNA TGTGCCAGCAGTCCTCTGGCGGGGCTCGGGTACGAGCAGTACTTC. The encoded protein is CASSPLAGLGYEQYF.

The chain joins TRBV27 to TRBJ2-2, with 12 bases lining up with TRBD2. Trimming at V came to 5 bases and at J to 4 bases, leaving 2 bases not matched to a gene. The CDR3 consists of 15 residues. Per the germline V gene, CDR1 is MNHEY and CDR2 is SMNVEV (reference sequence). The CDR3 is CASSGLAGSTGELFF. The CDR3 DNA is TGTGCCAGCAGTGGACTAGCGGGAAGCACCGGGGAGCTGTTTTTT.

This chain uses TRBV29-1 with TRBJ1-1; maybe TRBD1 (5 bases). V lost 0 bases to trimming and J lost 6 bases, with 14 bases between them. This CDR3 spans 14 amino acids. CDR1 and CDR2 (germline): SQVTM, ANQGSEA. This chain's CDR3 is CSVEDRGDVAEAFF. CDR3 sequence (DNA): TGCAGCGTTGAAGATCGTGGGGACGTCGCTGAAGCTTTCTTT.

This chain connects TRBV7-9 to TRBJ2-7, with TRBD2 identical over 13 bases. The V gene's germline CDR1 is SEHNR and CDR2 FQNEAQ (reference sequence). V gave up 1 base and J gave up 3 bases; unmatched junction bases: 3. The CDR3 loop spans 16 amino acids. Here the CDR3 reads CASSLDRTSGSYEQYF. Written as DNA, the CDR3 is TGTGCCAGCAGCTTAGACAGGACTAGCGGGAGCTACGAGCAGTACTTC.

V gene TRBV25-1 combines with J gene TRBJ2-7; no clear D. The CDR3 loop spans 11 amino acids. Trimming removed 4 bases from V and 5 bases from J, with 6 bases in between. Germline V gene sequence: CDR1 MGHDK, CDR2 SYGVNS. CDR3 nucleotide sequence: TGTGCCAGCAGTGCCCACCACGAGCAGTACTTC. Translation: CASSAHHEQYF.

The rearrangement joins TRBV20-1 to TRBJ2-7; D may be TRBD2 (5 bases). CDR3 size: 11 residues. Germline V CDR1 and CDR2: DFQATT, SNEGSKA (reference sequence). V lost 3 bases and J lost 5, with 8 bases in between. CDR3 DNA: TGCAGTGCTAGGAGGGCCCACGAGCAGTACTTC. It specifies CSARRAHEQYF.

The chain recombines TRBV7-8 with TRBJ2-7; 7 positions agree with TRBD2. The germline V gene encodes CDR1 SGHVS and CDR2 FQNEAQ. V was clipped by 5 bases and J by 4 bases; unmatched bases: 8. The CDR3 runs to 14 residues. The CDR3 reads CASSPRDYLYEQYF. CDR3 nucleotides: TGTGCCAGCAGCCCTCGGGACTACCTATACGAGCAGTACTTC.

This rearrangement joins TRBV2 to TRBJ2-1; the D is unclear. The germline V and J ends were trimmed by 10 bases and 0 bases, with 7 bases remaining between them. The CDR3 contains 12 residues. In germline, CDR1 is SNHLY, CDR2 FYNNEI. CDR3 in DNA: TGTGCCACGGGCAGCTCCTACAATGAGCAGTTCTTC. Its protein product is CATGSSYNEQFF.

The chain is built from TRBV9 and TRBJ1-1; 8 bases match TRBD1. CDR3 length: 13 residues. The germline V gene has CDR1 SGDLS and CDR2 YYNGEE. V was pared by 3 bases and J by 7 bases, with 5 bases of the junction left unmatched. The CDR3 sequence: CASSGTGTVEAFF. CDR3 sequence (DNA): TGTGCCAGCAGCGGGACAGGGACGGTTGAAGCTTTCTTT. The whole variable domain, remainder taken from reference TRBV9 and TRBJ1-1, is DSGVTQTPKHLITATGQRVTLRCSPRSGDLSVYWYQQSLDQGLQFLIQYYNGEERAKGNILERFSAQQFPDLHSELNLSSLELGDSALYFCASSGTGTVEAFFGQGTRLTVV.

The chain links TRBV10-3 to TRBJ2-7; 11 bases match TRBD1. CDR3 size: 14 residues. Germline V CDR1 and CDR2: ENHRY, SYGVKD. The trim removed 3 bases at V and 3 bases at J, leaving 1 base unmatched. Written as DNA, the CDR3 is TGTGCCATCAGTGATGGGACAGGGGGCTACGAGCAGTACTTC. Amino acids: CAISDGTGGYEQYF.

The J gene is TRBJ2-3, the V gene TRBV9; 7 nucleotides line up with TRBD2. In germline, CDR1 is SGDLS, CDR2 YYNGEE. Trimming at V came to 0 bases and at J to 0 bases, leaving 4 bases not matched to a gene. This CDR3 contains 16 residues. Here the CDR3 reads CASSVGGSGSTDTQYF. The CDR3 DNA is TGTGCCAGCAGCGTAGGCGGTAGCGGGAGCACAGATACGCAGTATTTT.

The chain recombines TRBV11-2 with TRBJ1-1; TRBD1 aligns across 8 bases. Per the germline V gene, CDR1 is SGHAT and CDR2 is FQNNGV. The CDR3 consists of 17 residues. Germline trimming cut 5 bases from V and 3 bases from J; bases unmatched to any gene: 14. The CDR3 loop reads CASSGRTGSRRDTEAFF. The CDR3 bases are TGTGCCAGCAGCGGTCGGACAGGGAGCCGGAGGGACACTGAAGCTTTCTTT.

CDR3 sequence (DNA): TGCAGCGTTGAAGGTTTGGCGGTCCCTTTTGCGACGCAGTATTTT. Protein sequence: CSVEGLAVPFATQYF. This chain uses TRBV29-1 with TRBJ2-3; D unclear. Germline V gene lookup returns CDR1 SQVTM and CDR2 ANQGSEA. The CDR3 extends over 15 amino acids. V lost 1 base, J lost 9 bases, and 20 bases lay in between.

This chain links TRBV7-8 with TRBJ2-3; 7 bases align to TRBD1. Unmatched junction bases numbered 11, after V lost 4 bases and J lost 1 base. The CDR3 is 17 amino acids. Germline CDR1 is SGHVS and CDR2 is FQNEAQ. The CDR3 loop reads CASSSWDSREGTDTQYF. CDR3 coding DNA: TGTGCCAGCAGCTCGTGGGACAGTCGGGAAGGCACAGATACGCAGTATTTT.

The V and J genes are TRBV7-9 and TRBJ2-7; possibly TRBD1 for D (5 bases). V was trimmed by 0 bases and J by 5 bases, leaving 8 bases between them. Germline V gene data show CDR1 as SEHNR and CDR2 as FQNEAQ (reference sequence). The CDR3 runs 13 residues. The CDR3 reads CASSLAGADEQYF. Written as DNA, the CDR3 is TGTGCCAGCAGCTTAGCTGGGGCGGACGAGCAGTACTTC.

The chain links TRBV5-1 to TRBJ2-1; 11 positions agree with TRBD1. With 4 bases clipped from V and 2 bases from J, the junction kept 5 bases outside the gene matches. Germline CDR1 is SGHRS and CDR2 is YFSETQ. The CDR3 is 16 residues long. The CDR3 loop reads CASSTGQGDPYNEQFF. The CDR3 nucleotides are TGCGCCAGCAGCACGGGACAGGGGGACCCCTACAATGAGCAGTTCTTC.

The J gene is TRBJ2-7, the V gene TRBV7-9; D remains unclear. Trimming stripped 3 bases from V and 2 bases from J, with 8 bases between. CDR3 size: 13 residues. Germline V gene lookup returns CDR1 SEHNR and CDR2 FQNEAQ (reference sequence). The DNA for the CDR3 is TGTGCCAGCAGCTTTAGGAGAGCCTACGAGCAGTACTTC. It encodes CASSFRRAYEQYF.

As to this clone: Other DNA sequences in this sample translate to the same CDR3. The rearrangement joins TRBV27 to TRBJ2-3; 11 nucleotides agree with TRBD1. The trim removed 3 bases at V and 3 bases at J, leaving 2 bases unmatched. Germline values: CDR1 MNHEY, CDR2 SMNVEV (reference sequence). The CDR3 spans 15 residues. The CDR3 loop reads CASSFRDRGTDTQYF. In DNA, the CDR3 is TGTGCCAGCAGTTTTCGGGACAGGGGGACAGATACGCAGTATTTT.